The clone carrying this T cell receptor (beta chain) appeared a few times. The antigen remains unidentified. The entry originates in a study of T-cell memory formation after mild COVID-19. At the level of the study: Largely donor-specific TCR clusters were found. Study-wide results and limits: The finding that pre-infection memory included some responding clones suggested that cross-reactive memory joined. Mainly CM and EM harbored the contracting CD4+ clones; mainly EMRA harbored the CD8+ ones. Proof of SARS-CoV-2 specificity was absent for the second-wave clones that crested on day 37.

CDR1 DFQATT and CDR2 SNEGSKA come from the germline V gene (reference sequence). The CDR3 is 14 amino acids. Losses at the gene ends were 6 bases for V and 3 bases for J; bases not matched to a gene: 8. TCRdb passed the 5' RACE reads through MiXCR, listing each CDR3 protein once. The profile shows roughly 340,000 distinct CDR3 sequences, more than 15% of them singletons. The chain joins TRBV20-1 to TRBJ2-3; TRBD2 agrees at 8 bases. The sequenced material came from PBMCs or a T cell subset sorted from them (not recorded which). The receptor's source is a man between 18 and 29 years old who had mild COVID-19 (a few samples of this study predate the infection). Cell type and time point are not known. The CDR3 spells CSALAGGATDTQYF. CDR3 DNA: TGCAGTGCCCTCGCCGGGGGGGCAACAGATACGCAGTATTTT.